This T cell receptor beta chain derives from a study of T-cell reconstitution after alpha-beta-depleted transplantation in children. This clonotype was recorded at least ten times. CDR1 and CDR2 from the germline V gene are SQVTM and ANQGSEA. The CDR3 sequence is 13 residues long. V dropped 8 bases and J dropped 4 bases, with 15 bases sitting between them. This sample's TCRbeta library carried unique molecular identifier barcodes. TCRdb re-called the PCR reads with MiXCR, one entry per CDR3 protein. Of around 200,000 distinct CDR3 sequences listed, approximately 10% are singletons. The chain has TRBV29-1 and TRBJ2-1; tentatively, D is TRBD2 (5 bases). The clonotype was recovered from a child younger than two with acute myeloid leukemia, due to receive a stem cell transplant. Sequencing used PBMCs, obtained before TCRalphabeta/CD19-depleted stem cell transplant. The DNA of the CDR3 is TGCAGCACGGAGTCTAGCTCGTACAATGAGCAGTTCTTC. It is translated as CSTESSSYNEQFF.